This T cell receptor beta chain was obtained from a study of cytotoxic CD8 clonotypes in ibrutinib-treated CLL. General observations from the study: Clonality grew at ibrutinib response; at progression, it decreased back toward baseline.

Clones were read by immunoSEQ multiplex PCR, and TCRdb kept only the in-frame ones, dropping some. Of 130,000 or so clones listed, 70% to 80% are singletons. This clone was observed a single time. As yet, its antigen is unknown. Sequenced material: PBMCs, taken after 12 months of ibrutinib treatment. This receptor was identified in a human donor with chronic lymphocytic leukemia.

The CDR3 region has the DNA TGTGCCAGCAGTGTAGAACAGAAAGCTTTCTTT. Its translation: CASSVEQKAFF. The V and J genes are TRBV2 and TRBJ1-1; no reliable D call. Deletions cut 4 bases from V and 9 bases from J, with 9 bases between. Germline V gene sequence: CDR1 SNHLY, CDR2 FYNNEI. This CDR3 has 11 amino acids.